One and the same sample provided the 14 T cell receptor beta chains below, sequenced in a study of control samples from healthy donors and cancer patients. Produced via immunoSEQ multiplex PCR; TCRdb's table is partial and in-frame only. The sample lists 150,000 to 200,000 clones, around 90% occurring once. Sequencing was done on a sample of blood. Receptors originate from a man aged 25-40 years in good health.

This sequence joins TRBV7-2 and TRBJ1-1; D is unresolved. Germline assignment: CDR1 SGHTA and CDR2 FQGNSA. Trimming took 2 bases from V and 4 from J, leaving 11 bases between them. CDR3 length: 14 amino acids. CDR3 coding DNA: TGTGCCAGCAGCTTATTGGCCTCCGGCACTGAAGCTTTCTTT. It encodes CASSLLASGTEAFF. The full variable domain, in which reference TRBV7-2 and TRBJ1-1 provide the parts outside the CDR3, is GAGVSQSPSNKVTEKGKDVELRCDPISGHTALYWYRQSLGQGLEFLIYFQGNSAPDKSGLPSDRFSAERTGGSVSTLTIQRTQQEDSAVYLCASSLLASGTEAFFGQGTRLTVV.

In DNA form, the CDR3 reads TGTGCCAGCAGCCAAGAGGAACTGACGGTGACCCAGTACTTC. Translated: CASSQEELTVTQYF. The chain carries TRBV4-2 and TRBJ2-5; D call uncertain. The CDR3 runs to 14 residues. The V end lost 0 bases, the J end lost 7 bases, and 12 bases lay between the germline ends. Germline CDR1 is LGHNA and CDR2 is YNFKEQ.

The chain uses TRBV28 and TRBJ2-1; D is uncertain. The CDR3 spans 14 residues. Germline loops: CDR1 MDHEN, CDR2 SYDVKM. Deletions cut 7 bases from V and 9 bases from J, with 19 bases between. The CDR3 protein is CASTGDSLGVEQFF. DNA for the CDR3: TGTGCCAGCACGGGTGATTCTTTAGGTGTTGAGCAGTTCTTC.

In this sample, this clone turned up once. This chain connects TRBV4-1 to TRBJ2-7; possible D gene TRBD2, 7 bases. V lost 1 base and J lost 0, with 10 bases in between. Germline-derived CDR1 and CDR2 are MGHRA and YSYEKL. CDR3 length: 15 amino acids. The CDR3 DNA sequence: TGCGCCAGCAGCCAAGGAAGGGGGGGCTCCTACGAGCAGTACTTC. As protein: CASSQGRGGSYEQYF.

CDR3 amino acids: CSVDLPGLYNEQFF. The CDR3 nucleotides are TGCAGCGTTGACCTCCCGGGACTCTACAATGAGCAGTTCTTC. The chain has TRBV29-1 and TRBJ2-1; perhaps TRBD2 as D (6 bases). V was trimmed by 3 bases and J by 3 bases, leaving 12 bases between them. CDR1 SQVTM and CDR2 ANQGSEA come from the germline V gene. The CDR3 covers 14 residues.

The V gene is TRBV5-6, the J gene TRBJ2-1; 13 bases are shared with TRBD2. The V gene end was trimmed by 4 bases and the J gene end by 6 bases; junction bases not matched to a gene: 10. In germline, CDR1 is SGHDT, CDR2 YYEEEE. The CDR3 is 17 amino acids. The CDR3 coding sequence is TGTGCCAGCAGCCCTTCGACTAGCGGGAGGTTGGGCAATGAGCAGTTCTTC. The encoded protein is CASSPSTSGRLGNEQFF.

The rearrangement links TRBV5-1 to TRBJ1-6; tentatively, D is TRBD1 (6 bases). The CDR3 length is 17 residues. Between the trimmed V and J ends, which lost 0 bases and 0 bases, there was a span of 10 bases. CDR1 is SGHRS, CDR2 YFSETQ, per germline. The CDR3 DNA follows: TGCGCCAGCAGCTTGGCAAGGGGGAGCTCCTATAATTCACCCCTCCACTTT. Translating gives CASSLARGSSYNSPLHF.

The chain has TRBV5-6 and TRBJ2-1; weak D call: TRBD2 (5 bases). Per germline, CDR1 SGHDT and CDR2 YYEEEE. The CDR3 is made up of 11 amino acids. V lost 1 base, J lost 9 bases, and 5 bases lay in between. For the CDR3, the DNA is TGTGCCAGCAGCTTGCGGGGTGAGCAGTTCTTC. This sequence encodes CASSLRGEQFF.

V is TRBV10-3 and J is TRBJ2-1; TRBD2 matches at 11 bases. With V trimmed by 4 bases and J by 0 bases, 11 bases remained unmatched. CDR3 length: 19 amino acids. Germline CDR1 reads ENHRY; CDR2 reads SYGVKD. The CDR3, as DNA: TGTGCCATCAGTGCCGGGACTAGCGGAACTTTTAGCTCCTACAATGAGCAGTTCTTC. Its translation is CAISAGTSGTFSSYNEQFF.

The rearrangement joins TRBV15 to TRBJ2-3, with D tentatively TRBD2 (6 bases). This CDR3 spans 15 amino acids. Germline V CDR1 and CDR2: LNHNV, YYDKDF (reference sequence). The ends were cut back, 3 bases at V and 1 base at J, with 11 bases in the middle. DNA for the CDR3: TGTGCCACCAGCAGGTCGGGGGAGGGCACAGATACGCAGTATTTT. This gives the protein CATSRSGEGTDTQYF.

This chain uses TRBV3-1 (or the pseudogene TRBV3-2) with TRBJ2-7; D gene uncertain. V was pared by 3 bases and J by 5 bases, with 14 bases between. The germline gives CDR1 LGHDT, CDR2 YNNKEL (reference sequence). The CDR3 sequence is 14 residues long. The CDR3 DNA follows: TGTGCCAGCAGCCAGATTCGACATAGCCACGAGCAGTACTTC. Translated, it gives CASSQIRHSHEQYF.

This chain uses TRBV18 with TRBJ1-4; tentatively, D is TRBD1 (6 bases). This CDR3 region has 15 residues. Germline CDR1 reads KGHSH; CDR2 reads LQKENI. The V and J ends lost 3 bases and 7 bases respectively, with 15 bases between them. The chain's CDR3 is CASSPLQGRREKLFF. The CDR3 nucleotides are TGTGCCAGCTCACCCCTACAGGGTCGACGTGAAAAACTGTTTTTT.

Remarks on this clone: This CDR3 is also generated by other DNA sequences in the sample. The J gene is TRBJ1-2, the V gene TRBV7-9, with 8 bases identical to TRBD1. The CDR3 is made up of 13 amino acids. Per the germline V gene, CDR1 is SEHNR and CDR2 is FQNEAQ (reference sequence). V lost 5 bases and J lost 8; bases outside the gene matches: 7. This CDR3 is CASSLLTGDGYTF. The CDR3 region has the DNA TGTGCCAGCAGCCTCTTGACAGGGGACGGCTACACCTTC. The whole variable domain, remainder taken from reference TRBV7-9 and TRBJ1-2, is DTGVSQNPRHKITKRGQNVTFRCDPISEHNRLYWYRQTLGQGPEFLTYFQNEAQLEKSRLLSDRFSAERPKGSFSTLEIQRTEQGDSAMYLCASSLLTGDGYTFGSGTRLTVV.

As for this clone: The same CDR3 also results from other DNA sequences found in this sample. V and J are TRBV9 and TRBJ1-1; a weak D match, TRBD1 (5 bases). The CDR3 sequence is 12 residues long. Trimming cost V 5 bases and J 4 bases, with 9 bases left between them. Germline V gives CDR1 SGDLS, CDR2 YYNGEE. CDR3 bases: TGTGCCAGCAGTGGGGGGGGCACTGAAGCTTTCTTT. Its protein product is CASSGGGTEAFF. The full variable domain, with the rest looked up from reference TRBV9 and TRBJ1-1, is DSGVTQTPKHLITATGQRVTLRCSPRSGDLSVYWYQQSLDQGLQFLIQYYNGEERAKGNILERFSAQQFPDLHSELNLSSLELGDSALYFCASSGGGTEAFFGQGTRLTVV.